This T cell receptor beta chain emerged from a study of patients and donors after allogeneic stem cell transplantation. TCRdb re-derived calls from the RT-PCR reads in MiXCR, one entry per CDR3 protein. The sample holds 150,000 to 200,000 distinct CDR3 sequences, about 29% seen once. CDR1 and CDR2 from the germline V gene are KGHSH and LQKENI. This CDR3 is 12 amino acids long. V gave up 3 bases and J gave up 8 bases, with 8 bases separating them. The receptor comes from a human donor who was either an allogeneic HSCT recipient or a stem cell or donor lymphocyte infusion donor (not recorded which). It is not recorded whose cells these are; they may come from a transplant donor. The chain links TRBV18 to TRBJ2-1; no firm D call. The source material was blood, either unsorted or a sorted T cell fraction (not recorded which). DNA of the CDR3: TGTGCCAGCTCACCGGGGTGGGATGAGCAGTTCTTC. Translated: CASSPGWDEQFF.